This TCR beta chain derives from a study of shared clonotypes between healthy human individuals. Clones were sequenced by immunoSEQ multiplex PCR, and TCRdb holds only the in-frame ones, with some missing. Of over a million clones listed, around 97% are singletons. General study results and limits: Several donors had roughly 5.2% of their naive CD4 clonotypes in common.

Regarding this clone: Its antigen is unidentified.

V dropped 2 bases and J dropped 0 bases, with 17 bases sitting between them. This CDR3 has 18 amino acids. Germline V gives CDR1 SGHVS, CDR2 FQNEAQ. The receptor comes from a man in his thirties or forties in good health. The specimen sequenced was naive CD4+ T cells sorted from blood. The subset is: CD45RA+ positively selected. V usage is TRBV7-8 and J usage is TRBJ2-4, with a possible D match to TRBD1 (6 bases). CDR3 bases: TGTGCCAGCAGCTTACCCGAAGGGGACACCCTAGCCAAAAACATTCAGTACTTC. Amino acids: CASSLPEGDTLAKNIQYF. The whole variable domain, remainder taken from reference TRBV7-8 and TRBJ2-4, is GAGVSQSPRYKVAKRGQDVALRCDPISGHVSLFWYQQALGQGPEFLTYFQNEAQLDKSGLPSDRFFAERPEGSVSTLKIQRTQQEDSAVYLCASSLPEGDTLAKNIQYFGAGTRLSVL.